This T cell receptor beta chain was recorded in a study of CD8 T cells in Susac syndrome. In contrast to the negatively isolated CD8+ and CD4+ T cells, TEMRA cells were FACS-enriched. Random hexamers were used to reverse transcribe the RNA input (about 0.45 to 1 ug). TCRdb called the immunoSEQ multiplex PCR reads again in MiXCR, with one record for every CDR3 protein. The sample includes around 150,000 distinct CDR3 sequences, just under 95% of them seen just once. The CDR3 is 15 amino acids. Germline values: CDR1 DFQATT, CDR2 SNEGSKA (reference sequence). V lost 7 bases and J 5 bases, leaving 24 bases between the germline ends.

What was sequenced was CD4+ T cells from PBMCs. This rearrangement joins TRBV20-1 to TRBJ2-7; D possibly corresponds to TRBD2 (7 bases). This TCR derives from a human donor in good health. The DNA for the CDR3 is TGCAGTGTTAGTACTCTAGGTCAGGGGAGGGACGAGCAGTACTTC. Amino acids: CSVSTLGQGRDEQYF.